This T cell receptor beta chain stems from a study of OX40 agonist ivuxolimab in advanced cancers. Study summary: Roughly two fifths of patients had received prior checkpoint inhibitor therapy. Study-wide findings and caveats: The average count of expanded clones was higher among CD8+ T cells than among CD4+.

Systemic immunosuppression or autoimmune disease history was grounds to exclude patients. The timepoints at which blood was sampled were baseline, cycle 4 day 1, and cycle 7 day 1. This CDR3 has 15 residues. The germline V gene has CDR1 MNHNY and CDR2 SVGAGI (reference sequence). V dropped 4 bases and J dropped 6 bases, with 13 bases sitting between them. TCRdb's table, derived via immunoSEQ multiplex PCR, lists solely in-frame clones and lacks some. This table has tens of thousands of clones, 84% appearing once. Remarks on this clone: The antigen remains unidentified.

The chain has TRBV6-6 and TRBJ1-6; D is unclear. Sequences were derived from CD4+ or CD8+ T cells sorted from blood, sampled in a trial of the OX40 agonist ivuxolimab. The receptor was derived from an adult with an advanced solid tumor such as melanoma, head and neck, liver or kidney cancer. CDR3 sequence: CASSFVMSGNSPLHF. CDR3 coding DNA: TGTGCCAGCAGTTTTGTCATGAGTGGTAATTCACCCCTCCACTTT.